Only a few counts were recorded for the clone carrying this TCR beta chain. The data stem from a study of shared T cell receptors in the human thymus. Profiled with immunoSEQ multiplex PCR; TCRdb holds only in-frame clones, not every one. The sample includes approximately 490,000 clones, 70% to 80% seen only once; the top ten take roughly 0.013%. This CDR3 is built from 15 residues. The ends lost 7 bases at V and 1 base at J; junction bases unmatched: 6. CDR1 and CDR2 (germline): LNHDA, SQIVND (reference sequence). This sample also belongs to another study, concerning human thymus T cells. That study adds: Related research reported highly overlapping thymic repertoires among unrelated individuals.

The sequencing sample was made of thymocytes. The chain carries TRBV19 and TRBJ2-3, with 9 bases matching TRBD2. The sequence derives from a boy under three years old with a congenital heart defect. CDR3 residues: CASKASGRRTDTQYF. CDR3 sequence (DNA): TGTGCCAGTAAGGCCAGCGGGAGGCGCACAGATACGCAGTATTTT. The full variable domain, completed using reference TRBV19 and TRBJ2-3, is DGGITQSPKYLFRKEGQNVTLSCEQNLNHDAMYWYRQDPGQGLRLIYYSQIVNDFQKGDIAEGYSVSREKKESFPLTVTSAQKNPTAFYLCASKASGRRTDTQYFGPGTRLTVL.